The rows below give T cell receptor beta chains drawn from one sample of a study of blood T cell repertoires in COVID-19. Profiling relied on immunoSEQ multiplex PCR, and the TCRdb table lists in-frame clones only, not all of them. The sample has over 200,000 clones, around 80% seen once; the top ten hold 15% to 20%. The specimen sequenced was peripheral blood. Receptors were obtained from an elderly woman with active or convalescent COVID-19. Both conserved end residues are part of each CDR3. The order of the fields is CDR3 protein, CDR3 DNA, J gene, V gene, clone size, D gene. D genes are given only for firm matches. Clone size is stated in some rows and not others, as once, few, many or a class when expanded.

CDR3: CASSLFGHPNQPQHF
DNA: TGTGCCAGCAGCTTATTTGGGCACCCCAATCAGCCCCAGCATTTT
J: TRBJ1-5
V: TRBV7-2
size: NA
D: NA

CDR3: CASSVDIENYGYTF
DNA: TGTGCCAGCAGTGTGGACATCGAGAACTATGGCTACACCTTC
J: TRBJ1-2
V: TRBV2
size: NA
D: NA

CDR3: CASSVAPTGGEQYF
DNA: TGTGCCAGCAGCGTAGCTCCCACAGGGGGCGAGCAGTACTTC
J: TRBJ2-7
V: TRBV9
size: few
D: TRBD1

CDR3: CAWSNPGLGGTGGNQPQHF
DNA: TGTGCCTGGAGCAATCCTGGCTTAGGGGGGACAGGGGGCAATCAGCCCCAGCATTTT
J: TRBJ1-5
V: TRBV30
size: NA
D: TRBD1

CDR3: CASSPQGQGANTQYF
DNA: TGTGCCAGCTCACCCCAGGGACAGGGGGCAAATACGCAGTATTTT
J: TRBJ2-3
V: TRBV18
size: NA
D: TRBD1

CDR3: CAWNSRQGDGYTF
DNA: TGTGCCTGGAATAGTCGGCAGGGGGACGGCTACACCTTC
J: TRBJ1-2
V: TRBV30
size: NA
D: TRBD1

CDR3: CASSQDRRGRIYF
DNA: TGCGCCAGCAGCCAAGATCGACGGGGAAGGATATATTTT
J: TRBJ1-3
V: TRBV4-1
size: NA
D: NA

CDR3: CASSYRSLYEQYF
DNA: TGCGCCAGCAGTTATCGTTCGTTGTACGAGCAGTACTTC
J: TRBJ2-7
V: TRBV5-1
size: NA
D: NA

CDR3: CASSSGGTEAFF
DNA: TGTGCCAGCAGCTCAGGGGGCACTGAAGCTTTCTTT
J: TRBJ1-1
V: TRBV6-5
size: NA
D: TRBD1

CDR3: CSVGPDSTDTQYF
DNA: TGCAGCGTTGGCCCGGACTCCACAGATACGCAGTATTTT
J: TRBJ2-3
V: TRBV29-1
size: NA
D: NA

CDR3: CASSLGTSGEETQYF
DNA: TGCGCCAGCAGCTTGGGGACTAGCGGTGAAGAGACCCAGTACTTC
J: TRBJ2-5
V: TRBV5-1
size: NA
D: TRBD2

CDR3: CATGGGGGLSYEQYF
DNA: TGTGCCACCGGAGGGGGCGGCGGCTTATCCTACGAGCAGTACTTC
J: TRBJ2-7
V: TRBV10-3
size: NA
D: NA

CDR3: CASSIRIGGRETQYF
DNA: TGCGCCAGCAGTATCCGGATTGGGGGGAGGGAGACCCAGTACTTC
J: TRBJ2-5
V: TRBV10-2
size: NA
D: NA

CDR3: CASSPYRGLSQTQYF
DNA: TGTGCCAGCAGTCCCTACAGGGGCCTTAGTCAGACCCAGTACTTC
J: TRBJ2-5
V: TRBV28
size: few
D: TRBD1

CDR3: CASRGAKRETQYF
DNA: TGTGCCAGCAGAGGGGCAAAGAGGGAGACCCAGTACTTC
J: TRBJ2-5
V: TRBV11-2
size: NA
D: NA

CDR3: CASSGQGKRAYEQYF
DNA: TGTGCCAGCAGTGGACAGGGAAAGAGGGCCTACGAGCAGTACTTC
J: TRBJ2-7
V: TRBV2
size: NA
D: TRBD1

CDR3: CASSRDKVEWQYF
DNA: TGTGCCAGCAGTCGGGACAAGGTTGAGTGGCAGTACTTC
J: TRBJ2-7
V: TRBV5-4
size: NA
D: NA

CDR3: CASTRTGKWDEQFF
DNA: TGTGCCAGCACAAGGACAGGGAAATGGGATGAGCAGTTCTTC
J: TRBJ2-1
V: TRBV6-5
size: NA
D: TRBD1

CDR3: CASSDGGTGGADTQYF
DNA: TGTGCCAGCAGTGATGGCGGGACAGGGGGCGCAGATACGCAGTATTTT
J: TRBJ2-3
V: TRBV25-1
size: NA
D: TRBD1

CDR3: CASSQVNRARSRTEAFF
DNA: TGTGCCAGCAGCCAAGTGAACAGGGCTAGGTCAAGAACTGAAGCTTTCTTT
J: TRBJ1-1
V: TRBV3-1/TRBV3-2
size: NA
D: NA

CDR3: CASSPQGGDTQYF
DNA: TGTGCCAGCAGCCCACAGGGGGGAGATACGCAGTATTTT
J: TRBJ2-3
V: TRBV7-3
size: NA
D: TRBD1

CDR3: CASSLAPLAGPSYEQYF
DNA: TGTGCCAGCAGCTTAGCCCCACTAGCGGGCCCATCCTACGAGCAGTACTTC
J: TRBJ2-7
V: TRBV7-2
size: NA
D: TRBD2

CDR3: CASRSDTSTNEKLFF
DNA: TGTGCCAGCAGATCCGACACTTCAACTAATGAAAAACTGTTTTTT
J: TRBJ1-4
V: TRBV6-5
size: NA
D: NA